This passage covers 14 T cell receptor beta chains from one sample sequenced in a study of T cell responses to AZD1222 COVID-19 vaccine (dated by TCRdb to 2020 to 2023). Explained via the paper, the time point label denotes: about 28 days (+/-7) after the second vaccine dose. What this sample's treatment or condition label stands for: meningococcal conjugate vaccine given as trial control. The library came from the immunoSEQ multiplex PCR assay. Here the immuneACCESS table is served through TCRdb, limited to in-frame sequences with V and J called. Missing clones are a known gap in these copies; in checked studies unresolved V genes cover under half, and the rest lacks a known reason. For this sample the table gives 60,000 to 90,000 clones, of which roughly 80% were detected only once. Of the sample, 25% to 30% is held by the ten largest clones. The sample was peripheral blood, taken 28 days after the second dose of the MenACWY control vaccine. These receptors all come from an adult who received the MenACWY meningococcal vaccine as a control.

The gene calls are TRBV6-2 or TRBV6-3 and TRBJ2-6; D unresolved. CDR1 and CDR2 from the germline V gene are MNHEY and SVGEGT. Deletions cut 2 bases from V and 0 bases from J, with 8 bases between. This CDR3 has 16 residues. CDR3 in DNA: TGTGCCAGCAGTTACGACGTGAACTCTGGGGCCAACGTCCTGACTTTC. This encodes CASSYDVNSGANVLTF.

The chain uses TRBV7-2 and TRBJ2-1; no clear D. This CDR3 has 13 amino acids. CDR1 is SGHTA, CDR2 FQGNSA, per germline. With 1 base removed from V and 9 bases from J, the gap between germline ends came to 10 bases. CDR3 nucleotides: TGTGCCAGCAGCTTAGACCCAGCGAGTGAGCAGTTCTTC. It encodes CASSLDPASEQFF. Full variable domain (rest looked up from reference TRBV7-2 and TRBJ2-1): GAGVSQSPSNKVTEKGKDVELRCDPISGHTALYWYRQSLGQGLEFLIYFQGNSAPDKSGLPSDRFSAERTGGSVSTLTIQRTQQEDSAVYLCASSLDPASEQFFGPGTRLTVL.

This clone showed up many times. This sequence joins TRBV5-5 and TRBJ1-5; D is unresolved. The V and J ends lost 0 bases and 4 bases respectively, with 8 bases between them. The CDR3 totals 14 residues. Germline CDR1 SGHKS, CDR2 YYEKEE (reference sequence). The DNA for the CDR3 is TGTGCCAGCAGCTTGGCCCTGGGAAATCAGCCCCAGCATTTT. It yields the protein CASSLALGNQPQHF.

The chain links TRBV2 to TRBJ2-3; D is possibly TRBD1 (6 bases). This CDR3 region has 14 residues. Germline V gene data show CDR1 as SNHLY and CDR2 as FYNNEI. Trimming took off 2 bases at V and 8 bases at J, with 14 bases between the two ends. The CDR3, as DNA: TGTGCCAGCAGTGAAACAAAAGGGGGTGGTACGCAGTATTTT. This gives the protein CASSETKGGGTQYF.

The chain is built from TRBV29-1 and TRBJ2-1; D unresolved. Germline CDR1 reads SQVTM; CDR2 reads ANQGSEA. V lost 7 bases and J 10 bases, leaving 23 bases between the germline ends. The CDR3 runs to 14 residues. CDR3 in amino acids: CSGISFAMPDEQFF. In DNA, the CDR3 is TGCAGCGGAATCTCTTTCGCCATGCCTGACGAGCAGTTCTTC.

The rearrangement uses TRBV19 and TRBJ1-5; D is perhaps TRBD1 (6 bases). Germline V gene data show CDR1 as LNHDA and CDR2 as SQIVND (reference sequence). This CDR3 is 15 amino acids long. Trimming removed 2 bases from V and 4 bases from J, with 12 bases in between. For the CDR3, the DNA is TGTGCCAGTAGTATATCAGGGGATGGAAATCAGCCCCAGCATTTT. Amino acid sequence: CASSISGDGNQPQHF.

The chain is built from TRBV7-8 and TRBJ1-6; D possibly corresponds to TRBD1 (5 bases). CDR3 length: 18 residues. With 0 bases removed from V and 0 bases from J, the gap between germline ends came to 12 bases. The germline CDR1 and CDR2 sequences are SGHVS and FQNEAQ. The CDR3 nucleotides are TGTGCCAGCAGCTTAGCCGGGGAGGGGAGCTCCTATAATTCACCCCTCCACTTT. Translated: CASSLAGEGSSYNSPLHF.

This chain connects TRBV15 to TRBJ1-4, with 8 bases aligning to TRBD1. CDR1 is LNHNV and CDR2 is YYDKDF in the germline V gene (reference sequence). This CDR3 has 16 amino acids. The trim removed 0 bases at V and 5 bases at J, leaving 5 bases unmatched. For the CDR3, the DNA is TGTGCCACCAGCAGAGATGTCCGGACAGGGAATGAAAAACTGTTTTTT. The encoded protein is CATSRDVRTGNEKLFF.

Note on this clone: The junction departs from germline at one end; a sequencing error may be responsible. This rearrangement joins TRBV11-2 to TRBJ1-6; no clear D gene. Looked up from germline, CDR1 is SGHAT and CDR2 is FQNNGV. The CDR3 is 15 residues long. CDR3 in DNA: TGTGCCAGCAGCTCTCGAGGCTCCTTTAATTCACCCCTCCACTTT. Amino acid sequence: CASSSRGSFNSPLHF.

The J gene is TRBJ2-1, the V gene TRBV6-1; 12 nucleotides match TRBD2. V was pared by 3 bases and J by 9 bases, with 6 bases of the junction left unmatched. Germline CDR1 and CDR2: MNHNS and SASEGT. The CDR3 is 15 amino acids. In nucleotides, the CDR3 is TGTGCCAGCAGTGAGACTAGCGGGAGAACGGGTGAGCAGTTCTTC. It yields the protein CASSETSGRTGEQFF.

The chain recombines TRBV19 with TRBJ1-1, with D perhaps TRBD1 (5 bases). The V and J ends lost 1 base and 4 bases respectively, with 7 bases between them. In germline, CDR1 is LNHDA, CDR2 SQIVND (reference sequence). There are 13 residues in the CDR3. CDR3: CASSIGGVTEAFF. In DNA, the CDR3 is TGTGCCAGTAGTATAGGAGGGGTCACTGAAGCTTTCTTT.

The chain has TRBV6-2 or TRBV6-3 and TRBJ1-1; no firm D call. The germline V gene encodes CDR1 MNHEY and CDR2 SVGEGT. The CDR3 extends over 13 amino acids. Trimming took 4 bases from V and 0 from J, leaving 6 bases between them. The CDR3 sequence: CASSSTVNTEAFF. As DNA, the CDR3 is TGTGCCAGCAGTTCCACAGTGAACACTGAAGCTTTCTTT.

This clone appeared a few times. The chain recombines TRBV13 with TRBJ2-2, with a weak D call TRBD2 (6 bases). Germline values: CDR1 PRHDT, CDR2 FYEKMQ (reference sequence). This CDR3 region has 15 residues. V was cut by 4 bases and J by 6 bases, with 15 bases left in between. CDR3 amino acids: CASSSGPSDPGELFF. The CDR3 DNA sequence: TGTGCCAGCAGCTCGGGTCCTAGCGATCCCGGGGAGCTGTTTTTT.

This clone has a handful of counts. The CDR3 coding sequence is TGTGCCAGCAGCTCTATTAGTGACAGCCCCTACACCTTC. It specifies CASSSISDSPYTF. This rearrangement joins TRBV7-2 to TRBJ1-2; TRBD1 is a possible D gene (5 bases). The germline V gene has CDR1 SGHTA and CDR2 FQGNSA. This CDR3 region has 13 residues. V lost 4 bases, J lost 10 bases, and 16 bases lay in between. Filled out from reference TRBV7-2 and TRBJ1-2, the complete variable domain reads GAGVSQSPSNKVTEKGKDVELRCDPISGHTALYWYRQSLGQGLEFLIYFQGNSAPDKSGLPSDRFSAERTGGSVSTLTIQRTQQEDSAVYLCASSSISDSPYTFGSGTRLTVV.